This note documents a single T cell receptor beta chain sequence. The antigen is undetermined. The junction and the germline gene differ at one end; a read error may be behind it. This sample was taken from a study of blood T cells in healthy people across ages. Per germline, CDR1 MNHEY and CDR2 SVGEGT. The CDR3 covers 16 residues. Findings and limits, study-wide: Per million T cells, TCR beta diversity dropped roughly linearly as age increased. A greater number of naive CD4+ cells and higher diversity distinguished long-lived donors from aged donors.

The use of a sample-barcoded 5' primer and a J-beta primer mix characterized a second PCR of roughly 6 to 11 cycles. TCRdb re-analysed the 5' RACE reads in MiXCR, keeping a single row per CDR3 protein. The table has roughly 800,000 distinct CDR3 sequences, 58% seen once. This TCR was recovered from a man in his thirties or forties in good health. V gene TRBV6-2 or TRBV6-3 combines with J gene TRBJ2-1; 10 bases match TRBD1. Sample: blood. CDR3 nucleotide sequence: TGTGCCACCAGTACTGAACCGGGACAGGGGTTTTATGAGCAGTTCTTC. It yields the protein CATSTEPGQGFYEQFF.